This TCR beta chain was observed in a study of T cells in Graves' hyperthyroidism and ophthalmopathy. Using RNA transcripts as the source, TCR beta CDR3 regions were amplified. HTBI primers were used for first-round RT-PCR of the TCR CDR3. TCRdb redid the calling of the multiplex PCR reads with MiXCR, one entry per CDR3 protein. The data hold over 500,000 distinct CDR3 sequences, with approximately 14% observed a single time. Notes on the study in general: Blood also carried most thyroid clonotypes expanded above 0.001. Ophthalmopathy was distinguished from stable hyperthyroidism by 13 V-J signatures.

This clonotype has only a few counts. Its specificity is not known. The patients, who ranged from 18 to 65 in age, presented with newly diagnosed hyperthyroidism lasting under 2 months. The receptor's source is a woman between 35 and 50 years old with Graves' hyperthyroidism. Sequenced material: blood.

The CDR3 DNA reads as TGTGCCAGCAGCCAAGATCGCGGGACATTCCGCACAGATACGCAGTATTTT. This sequence encodes CASSQDRGTFRTDTQYF. This rearrangement joins TRBV3-1 to TRBJ2-3, with D perhaps matching TRBD1 or TRBD2 (6 bases each). Between the trimmed V and J ends, which lost 0 bases and 1 base, there was a span of 14 bases. The V gene's germline CDR1 is LGHDT and CDR2 YNNKEL (reference sequence). CDR3 size: 17 residues.